A single sample is the source of the 26 T cell receptor beta chains below, sequenced in a study of blood T cell repertoires in COVID-19. Clones were read by immunoSEQ multiplex PCR, and TCRdb kept only the in-frame ones, dropping some. The sample consists of around 78,000 clones, more than 85% of them appearing once. The sample was PBMCs or T cells enriched from blood (not recorded which). These receptors originate from a woman aged 45-65 years with acute COVID-19.

This clone was observed a handful of times. The genes are TRBV29-1 and TRBJ2-1; D is possibly TRBD1 (5 bases). V was shortened by 5 bases and J by 7 bases, with 12 bases between the two germline ends. Germline V lookup: CDR1 SQVTM, CDR2 ANQGSEA. The CDR3 is 12 amino acids. The CDR3 is CSVSRGGNEQFF. CDR3 DNA: TGCAGCGTTTCTAGGGGTGGGAATGAGCAGTTCTTC.

The genes are TRBV5-6 and TRBJ1-1; D ambiguous. The CDR3 totals 15 residues. The ends were cut back, 2 bases at V and 5 bases at J, with 16 bases in the middle. Germline V gene lookup returns CDR1 SGHDT and CDR2 YYEEEE. CDR3 loop: CASSLGRDPFTEAFF. The CDR3 nucleotides are TGTGCCAGCAGCTTAGGGAGAGATCCTTTTACTGAAGCTTTCTTT.

V gene TRBV19 combines with J gene TRBJ1-4; no definite D call. V gave up 6 bases and J gave up 0 bases, with 8 bases separating them. The CDR3 loop spans 14 amino acids. Germline V lookup: CDR1 LNHDA, CDR2 SQIVND (reference sequence). The CDR3 loop is CASRRLATNEKLFF. The CDR3 DNA sequence: TGTGCCAGTAGGAGGCTTGCAACTAATGAAAAACTGTTTTTT.

This CDR3 reads CASSSGGGLMNTEAFF. In nucleotides, the CDR3 is TGTGCCAGCAGCTCAGGGGGCGGCCTCATGAACACTGAAGCTTTCTTT. The chain combines TRBV5-4 with TRBJ1-1; TRBD1 aligns across 8 bases. J was trimmed by 0 bases and V by 3 bases; bases with no gene match: 7. The CDR3 covers 16 residues. The germline V gene has CDR1 SGHNT and CDR2 YYREEE (reference sequence).

The rearrangement uses TRBV5-1 and TRBJ1-6; a weak D match, TRBD1 (6 bases). Germline V CDR1 and CDR2: SGHRS, YFSETQ. The CDR3 runs to 16 residues. Between the trimmed V and J ends, which lost 1 base and 1 base, there was a span of 9 bases. The CDR3 here is CASSLNRVSYNSPLHF. The CDR3 DNA is TGCGCCAGCAGCTTGAACAGGGTATCCTATAATTCACCCCTCCACTTT.

The chain links TRBV9 to TRBJ1-4, with no clear D. The CDR3 is 15 amino acids. V dropped 0 bases and J dropped 1 base, with 7 bases sitting between them. Germline V lookup: CDR1 SGDLS, CDR2 YYNGEE. As DNA, the CDR3 is TGTGCCAGCAGCGTAGCCGCGGGAACTAATGAAAAACTGTTTTTT. The encoded protein is CASSVAAGTNEKLFF.

V gene TRBV24-1 combines with J gene TRBJ1-5; the match to TRBD1 covers 9 bases. The V gene's germline CDR1 is KGHDR and CDR2 SFDVKD. V lost 5 bases, J lost 4 bases, and 8 bases stayed unmatched. This CDR3 spans 16 amino acids. CDR3 loop: CATSAGQGYENQPQHF. The CDR3 region has the DNA TGTGCCACCAGTGCCGGACAGGGGTATGAAAATCAGCCCCAGCATTTT.

V and J are TRBV7-8 and TRBJ1-1; 7 bases map to TRBD1. Per the germline V gene, CDR1 is SGHVS and CDR2 is FQNEAQ. V dropped 5 bases and J dropped 3; count of bases not matched to a gene: 9. The CDR3 extends over 15 amino acids. The CDR3 is CASSNSPQGDTEAFF. The CDR3 DNA reads as TGTGCCAGCAGCAATTCCCCCCAGGGGGACACTGAAGCTTTCTTT.

This clone has a single count. The rearrangement uses TRBV7-2 and TRBJ2-7; the D gene is possibly TRBD2 (6 bases). V was cut by 5 bases and J by 6 bases, with 14 bases left in between. The germline gives CDR1 SGHTA, CDR2 FQGNSA. There are 13 residues in the CDR3. CDR3 nucleotide sequence: TGTGCCAGCAGCCCCGCGGGGTGGACCGAGCAGTACTTC. It yields the protein CASSPAGWTEQYF.

The rearrangement links TRBV9 to TRBJ1-5; no clear D gene. The V end lost 0 bases, the J end lost 4 bases, and 11 bases lay between the germline ends. The CDR3 totals 15 residues. Germline CDR1 reads SGDLS; CDR2 reads YYNGEE. The CDR3 sequence: CASSVGGGINQPQHF. The CDR3 DNA reads as TGTGCCAGCAGCGTAGGTGGAGGGATAAATCAGCCCCAGCATTTT.

This rearrangement joins TRBV29-1 to TRBJ1-3; D is undetermined. Trimming removed 4 bases from V and 8 bases from J, with 15 bases in between. Germline-derived CDR1 and CDR2 are SQVTM and ANQGSEA. The CDR3 length is 13 residues. In DNA, the CDR3 is TGCAGCGTTGTACGGCCTGGCGGGGACACCATATATTTT. Translated: CSVVRPGGDTIYF.

This sequence joins TRBV6-2 or TRBV6-3 and TRBJ1-5; tentative D call: TRBD1 (5 bases). With 4 bases removed from V and 4 bases from J, the gap between germline ends came to 11 bases. Germline assignment: CDR1 MNHEY and CDR2 SVGEGT. The CDR3 runs 14 residues. The chain's CDR3 is CASSLGQVNQPQHF. The DNA of the CDR3 is TGTGCCAGCAGTTTGGGGCAGGTAAATCAGCCCCAGCATTTT.

The chain is built from TRBV19 and TRBJ2-7; 7 nucleotides line up with TRBD1. The J segment lost 2 bases and the V segment lost 1 base, leaving 11 bases of the junction unmatched. Germline loops: CDR1 LNHDA, CDR2 SQIVND (reference sequence). The CDR3 loop spans 17 amino acids. As DNA, the CDR3 is TGTGCCAGTAGTATAGGGGAACAGGGGAATCCTACCTACGAGCAGTACTTC. This codes for CASSIGEQGNPTYEQYF.

V is TRBV7-2 and J is TRBJ2-3; 9 bases match TRBD1. Germline trimming cut 1 base from V and 6 bases from J; bases unmatched to any gene: 11. The germline V gene has CDR1 SGHTA and CDR2 FQGNSA. The CDR3 extends over 17 amino acids. The CDR3 sequence: CASSLVAPGTGRDTQYF. The CDR3 DNA sequence: TGTGCCAGCAGCTTAGTGGCCCCCGGGACAGGGAGGGATACGCAGTATTTT.

The chain joins TRBV7-8 to TRBJ1-5, with TRBD1 identical over 7 bases. Unmatched junction bases numbered 12, after V lost 6 bases and J lost 1 base. The CDR3 is 17 amino acids. Germline V gene sequence: CDR1 SGHVS, CDR2 FQNEAQ. CDR3 loop: CASSKTGVRNSNQPQHF. The CDR3 DNA reads as TGTGCCAGCAGTAAAACAGGGGTCCGCAACAGCAATCAGCCCCAGCATTTT.

This clone was observed a handful of times. The V call is TRBV7-2, the J call TRBJ2-5, with a possible D match to TRBD2 (6 bases). The CDR3 sequence is 14 residues long. With 1 base removed from V and 2 bases from J, the gap between germline ends came to 8 bases. Germline CDR1 and CDR2: SGHTA and FQGNSA. This CDR3 reads CASSLEGGQETQYF. Here the CDR3 DNA reads TGTGCCAGCAGCTTAGAGGGAGGACAAGAGACCCAGTACTTC.

This rearrangement joins TRBV10-3 to TRBJ1-4, with D hard to call. V gave up 4 bases and J gave up 8 bases, with 11 bases separating them. Per germline, CDR1 ENHRY and CDR2 SYGVKD. The CDR3 spans 13 residues. CDR3 DNA: TGTGCCATCAGTGCAGGTACACAAGAAAAACTGTTTTTT. Protein product: CAISAGTQEKLFF.

The V gene is TRBV5-1, the J gene TRBJ1-4; unclear D gene. V gave up 0 bases and J gave up 2 bases, with 14 bases separating them. CDR3 length equals 17 residues. Looked up from germline, CDR1 is SGHRS and CDR2 is YFSETQ. In nucleotides, the CDR3 is TGCGCCAGCAGCTTGGGGGCCGGGGAAGGGACTAATGAAAAACTGTTTTTT. The encoded protein is CASSLGAGEGTNEKLFF.

The V and J genes are TRBV19 and TRBJ2-2, with D possibly matching TRBD1 (5 bases). Germline loops: CDR1 LNHDA, CDR2 SQIVND (reference sequence). This CDR3 is built from 13 residues. The V and J ends lost 5 bases and 6 bases respectively, with 10 bases between them. CDR3 sequence: CASSQRGPGELFF. CDR3 bases: TGTGCCAGTAGTCAAAGGGGTCCCGGGGAGCTGTTTTTT.

The V gene is TRBV15, the J gene TRBJ1-4, with D maybe TRBD1 (6 bases). CDR3 length: 13 amino acids. Germline values: CDR1 LNHNV, CDR2 YYDKDF (reference sequence). The ends were cut back, 5 bases at V and 8 bases at J, with 12 bases in the middle. The CDR3 DNA reads TGTGCCACCAGCCGTGGACAGCCCGAAAAACTGTTTTTT. It specifies CATSRGQPEKLFF. Full variable domain (rest looked up from reference TRBV15 and TRBJ1-4): DAMVIQNPRYQVTQFGKPVTLSCSQTLNHNVMYWYQQKSSQAPKLLFHYYDKDFNNEADTPDNFQSRRPNTSFCFLDIRSPGLGDTAMYLCATSRGQPEKLFFGSGTQLSVL.

V and J are TRBV2 and TRBJ1-5; 8 bases match TRBD1. Germline CDR1 SNHLY, CDR2 FYNNEI. Trimming took 8 bases from V and 2 from J; bases not matched to a gene: 11. This CDR3 comprises 16 residues. DNA for the CDR3: TGTGCCAGCGACTGGGCCGGGACAGGTGGCAATCAGCCCCAGCATTTT. It translates to CASDWAGTGGNQPQHF. The full variable domain, with the rest looked up from reference TRBV2 and TRBJ1-5, is EPEVTQTPSHQVTQMGQEVILRCVPISNHLYFYWYRQILGQKVEFLVSFYNNEISEKSEIFDDQFSVERPDGSNFTLKIRSTKLEDSAMYFCASDWAGTGGNQPQHFGDGTRLSIL.

The chain is built from TRBV4-2 and TRBJ2-1; 11 bases map to TRBD2. V was pared by 5 bases and J by 4 bases, with 7 bases of the junction left unmatched. The CDR3 loop spans 16 amino acids. CDR1 LGHNA and CDR2 YNFKEQ come from the germline V gene. Here the CDR3 DNA reads TGTGCCAGCAGCAATGAGGGGACTAGCGGTTACAATGAGCAGTTCTTC. It codes for CASSNEGTSGYNEQFF.

This clone was seen just once. J is TRBJ2-7 and V is TRBV29-1; 7 bases match TRBD1. The V and J ends lost 5 bases and 6 bases, in that order; junction bases with no gene match: 7. Per germline, CDR1 SQVTM and CDR2 ANQGSEA. The CDR3 sequence is 12 residues long. The CDR3 protein is CSVKTGSGEQYF. The CDR3 DNA reads as TGCAGCGTTAAGACAGGGTCCGGCGAGCAGTACTTC.

The chain has TRBV30 and TRBJ1-2, with D hard to call. CDR1 and CDR2 from the germline V gene are GTSNPN and SVGIG (reference sequence). The CDR3 spans 13 residues. V lost 2 bases and J lost 2, with 9 bases in between. The CDR3 nucleotides read TGTGCCTGGAGTCCCGGAGCAAACTATGGCTACACCTTC. Translation: CAWSPGANYGYTF.

This clone was seen a handful of times. V usage is TRBV5-8 and J usage is TRBJ1-1; 10 bases are shared with TRBD1. The CDR3 is 13 residues long. Germline trimming cut 10 bases from V and 4 bases from J; bases unmatched to any gene: 7. Germline CDR1 and CDR2: SGHTS and YDEGEE. CDR3 nucleotides: TGTGCCTCCCCCGGGACAGGGGTCACTGAAGCTTTCTTT. This gives the protein CASPGTGVTEAFF.

This clone was picked up one time. The V gene is TRBV19, the J gene TRBJ2-6; D is unresolved. V dropped 2 bases and J dropped 0 bases, with 8 bases sitting between them. This CDR3 has 16 amino acids. The V gene's germline CDR1 is LNHDA and CDR2 SQIVND (reference sequence). The CDR3 here is CASSITVRSGANVLTF. The CDR3 DNA reads TGTGCCAGTAGTATAACGGTGCGCTCTGGGGCCAACGTCCTGACTTTC.